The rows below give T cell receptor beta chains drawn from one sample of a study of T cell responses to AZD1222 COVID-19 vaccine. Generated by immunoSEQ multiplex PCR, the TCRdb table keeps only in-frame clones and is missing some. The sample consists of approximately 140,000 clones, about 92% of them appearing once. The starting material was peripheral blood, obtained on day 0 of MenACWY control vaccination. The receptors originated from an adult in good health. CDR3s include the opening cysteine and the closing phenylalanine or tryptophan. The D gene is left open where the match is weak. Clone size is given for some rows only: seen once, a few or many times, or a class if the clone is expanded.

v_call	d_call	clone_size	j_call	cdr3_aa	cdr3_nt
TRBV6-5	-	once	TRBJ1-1	CASSPSTGYPEAFF	TGTGCCAGCAGTCCTTCTACAGGGTACCCTGAAGCTTTCTTT
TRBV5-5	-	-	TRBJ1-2	CASSWDGQYGYTF	TGTGCCAGCAGCTGGGACGGGCAGTATGGCTACACCTTC
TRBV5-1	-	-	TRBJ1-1	CASRRDRTMNTEAFF	TGCGCCAGCAGGAGGGACCGAACCATGAACACTGAAGCTTTCTTT
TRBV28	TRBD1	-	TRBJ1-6	CASSPRDRRNSPLHF	TGTGCCAGCAGTCCTCGGGACAGGCGAAATTCACCCCTCCACTTT
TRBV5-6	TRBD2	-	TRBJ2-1	CASSVRLAGVTNEQFF	TGTGCCAGCAGCGTAAGACTAGCGGGGGTAACCAATGAGCAGTTCTTC
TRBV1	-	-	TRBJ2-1	CTSSQDFGLAGGTSYNEQFF	TGCACCAGCAGCCAAGATTTCGGACTAGCGGGAGGCACTTCTTACAATGAGCAGTTCTTC
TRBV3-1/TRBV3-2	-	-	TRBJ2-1	CASSQERTTEQFF	TGTGCCAGCAGCCAAGAGCGTACGACTGAGCAGTTCTTC
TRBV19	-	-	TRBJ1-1	CASSKGSNTEAFF	TGTGCCAGTAGTAAGGGGTCGAACACTGAAGCTTTCTTT
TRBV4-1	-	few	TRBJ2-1	CASSQDRGHAEQFF	TGCGCCAGCAGCCAAGATAGGGGTCACGCTGAGCAGTTCTTC
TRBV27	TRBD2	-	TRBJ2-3	CASSFLAGGPDTQYF	TGTGCCAGCAGTTTTTTAGCGGGAGGTCCAGATACGCAGTATTTT
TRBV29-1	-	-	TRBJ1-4	CSVAQRGSGNEKLFF	TGCAGCGTTGCCCAGAGGGGTTCGGGGAATGAAAAACTGTTTTTT
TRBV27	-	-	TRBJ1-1	CASRGHRSTEAFF	TGTGCCTCCCGGGGACACCGGAGCACTGAAGCTTTCTTT
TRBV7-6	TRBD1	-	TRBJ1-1	CASSLSAGGNTEAFF	TGTGCCAGCAGCTTAAGTGCAGGGGGGAACACTGAAGCTTTCTTT
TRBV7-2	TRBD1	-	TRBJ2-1	CASSLSKAQGDEQFF	TGTGCCAGCAGCTTATCGAAGGCCCAGGGGGATGAGCAGTTCTTC
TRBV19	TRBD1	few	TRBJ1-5	CASSLPALTGTGGLGQPQHF	TGTGCCAGTAGCCTCCCTGCCCTCACCGGGACAGGGGGCTTGGGTCAGCCCCAGCATTTT
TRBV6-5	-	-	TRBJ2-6	CAVGAGANVLTF	TGTGCCGTCGGGGCTGGGGCCAACGTCCTGACTTTC
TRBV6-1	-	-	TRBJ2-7	CASSEGGAQVYEQYF	TGTGCCAGCAGTGAGGGTGGGGCTCAAGTTTACGAGCAGTACTTC
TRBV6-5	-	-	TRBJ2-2	CASSYSWGSTGELFF	TGTGCCAGCAGTTACTCTTGGGGCAGCACCGGGGAGCTGTTTTTT
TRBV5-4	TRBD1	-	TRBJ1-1	CASSLSGGAEAFF	TGTGCCAGCAGCTTATCAGGGGGCGCGGAGGCTTTCTTT
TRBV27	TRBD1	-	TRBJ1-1	CASRKTGENTEAFF	TGTGCCAGCAGAAAGACAGGGGAGAACACTGAAGCTTTCTTT
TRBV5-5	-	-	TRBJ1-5	CASSLEGNSDQPQHF	TGTGCCAGCAGCTTGGAAGGGAACTCGGATCAGCCCCAGCATTTT
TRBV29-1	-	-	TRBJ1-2	CSVERLQDGYTF	TGCAGCGTTGAGCGGCTCCAGGATGGCTACACCTTC